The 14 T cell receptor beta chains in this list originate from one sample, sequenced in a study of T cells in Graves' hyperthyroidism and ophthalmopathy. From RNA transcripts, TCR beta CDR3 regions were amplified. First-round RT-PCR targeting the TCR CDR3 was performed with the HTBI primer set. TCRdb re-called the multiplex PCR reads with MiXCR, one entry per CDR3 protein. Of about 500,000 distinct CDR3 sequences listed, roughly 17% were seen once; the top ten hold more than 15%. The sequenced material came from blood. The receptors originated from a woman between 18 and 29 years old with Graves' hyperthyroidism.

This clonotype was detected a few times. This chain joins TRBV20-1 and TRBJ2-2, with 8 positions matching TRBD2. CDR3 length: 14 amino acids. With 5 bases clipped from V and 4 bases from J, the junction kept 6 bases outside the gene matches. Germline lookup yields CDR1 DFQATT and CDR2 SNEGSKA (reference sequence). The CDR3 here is CSASGTSLTGELFF. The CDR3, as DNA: TGCAGTGCTTCCGGGACTAGTCTCACCGGGGAGCTGTTTTTT.

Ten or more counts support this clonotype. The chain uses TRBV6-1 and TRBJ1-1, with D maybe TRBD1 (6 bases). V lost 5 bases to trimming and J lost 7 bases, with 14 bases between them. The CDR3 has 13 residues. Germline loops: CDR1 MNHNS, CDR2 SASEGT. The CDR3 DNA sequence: TGTGCCAGCAGTCCACAGGGTTGGGATGAAGCTTTCTTT. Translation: CASSPQGWDEAFF.

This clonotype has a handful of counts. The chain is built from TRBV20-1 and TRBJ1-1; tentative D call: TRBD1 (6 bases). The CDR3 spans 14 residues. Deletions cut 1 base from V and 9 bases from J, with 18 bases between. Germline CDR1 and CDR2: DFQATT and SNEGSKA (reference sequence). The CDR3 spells CSARVRDTGTQAFF. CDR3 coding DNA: TGCAGTGCTAGAGTCCGGGACACCGGGACTCAAGCTTTCTTT.

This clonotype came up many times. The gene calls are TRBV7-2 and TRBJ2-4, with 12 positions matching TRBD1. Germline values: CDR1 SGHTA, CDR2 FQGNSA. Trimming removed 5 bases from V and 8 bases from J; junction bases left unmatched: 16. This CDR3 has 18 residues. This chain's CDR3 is CASSPSPGTGGARDIQYF. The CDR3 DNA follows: TGTGCCAGCAGCCCCAGCCCCGGGACAGGGGGCGCTAGGGACATTCAGTACTTC.

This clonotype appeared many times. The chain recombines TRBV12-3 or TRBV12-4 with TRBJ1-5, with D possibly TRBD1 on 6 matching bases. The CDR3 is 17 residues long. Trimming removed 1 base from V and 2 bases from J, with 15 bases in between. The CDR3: CASSLVTGTSGNQPQHF. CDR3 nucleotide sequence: TGTGCCAGCAGTTTAGTAACAGGGACTTCGGGCAATCAGCCCCAGCATTTT.

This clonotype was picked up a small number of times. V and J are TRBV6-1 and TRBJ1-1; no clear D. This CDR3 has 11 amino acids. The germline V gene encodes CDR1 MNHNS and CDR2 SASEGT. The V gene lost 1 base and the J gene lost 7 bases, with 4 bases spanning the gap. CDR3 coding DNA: TGTGCCAGCAGTGAAGTAATTGAAGCTTTCTTT. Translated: CASSEVIEAFF.

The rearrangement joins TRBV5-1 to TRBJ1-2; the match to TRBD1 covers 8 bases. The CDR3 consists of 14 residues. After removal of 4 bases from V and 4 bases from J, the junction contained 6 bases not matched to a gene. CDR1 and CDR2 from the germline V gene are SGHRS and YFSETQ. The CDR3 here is CASSEQGAAYGYTF. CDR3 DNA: TGCGCCAGCAGCGAGCAGGGGGCGGCCTATGGCTACACCTTC.

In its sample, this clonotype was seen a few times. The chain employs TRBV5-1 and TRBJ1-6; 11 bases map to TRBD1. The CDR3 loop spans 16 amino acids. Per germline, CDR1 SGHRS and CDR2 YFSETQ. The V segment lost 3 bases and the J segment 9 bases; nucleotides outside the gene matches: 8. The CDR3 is CASSSGQGVNSSPLHF. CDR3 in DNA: TGCGCCAGCAGCTCGGGACAGGGGGTAAATTCTTCACCCCTCCACTTT. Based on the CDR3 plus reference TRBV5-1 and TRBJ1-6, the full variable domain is KAGVTQTPRYLIKTRGQQVTLSCSPISGHRSVSWYQQTPGQGLQFLFEYFSETQRNKGNFPGRFSGRQFSNSRSEMNVSTLELGDSALYLCASSSGQGVNSSPLHFGNGTRLTVT.

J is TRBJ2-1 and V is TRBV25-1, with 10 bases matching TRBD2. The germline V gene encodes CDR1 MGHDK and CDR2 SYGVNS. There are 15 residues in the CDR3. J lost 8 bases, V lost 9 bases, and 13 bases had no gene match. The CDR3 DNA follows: TGTGCCAGTTCCACTTCGCTAGCGGGAGCGGATGAGCAGTTCTTC. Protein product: CASSTSLAGADEQFF. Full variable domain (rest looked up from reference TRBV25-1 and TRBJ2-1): EADIYQTPRYLVIGTGKKITLECSQTMGHDKMYWYQQDPGMELHLIHYSYGVNSTEKGDLSSESTVSRIRTEHFPLTLESARPSHTSQYLCASSTSLAGADEQFFGPGTRLTVL.

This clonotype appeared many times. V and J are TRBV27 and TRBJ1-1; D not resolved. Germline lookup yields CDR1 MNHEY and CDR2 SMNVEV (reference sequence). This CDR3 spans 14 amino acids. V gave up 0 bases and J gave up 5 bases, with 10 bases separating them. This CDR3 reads CASSLSSGQTEAFF. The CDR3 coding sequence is TGTGCCAGCAGTTTATCTTCTGGGCAGACTGAAGCTTTCTTT.

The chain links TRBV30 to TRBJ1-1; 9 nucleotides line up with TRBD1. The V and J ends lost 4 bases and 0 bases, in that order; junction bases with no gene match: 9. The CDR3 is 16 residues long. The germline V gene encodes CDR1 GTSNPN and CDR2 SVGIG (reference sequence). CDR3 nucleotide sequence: TGTGCCTGGACGCCGCCCTGGGACAGGGTGAACACTGAAGCTTTCTTT. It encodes CAWTPPWDRVNTEAFF. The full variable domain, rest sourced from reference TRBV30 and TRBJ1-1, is SQTIHQWPATLVQPVGSPLSLECTVEGTSNPNLYWYRQAAGRGLQLLFYSVGIGQISSEVPQNLSASRPQDRQFILSSKKLLLSDSGFYLCAWTPPWDRVNTEAFFGQGTRLTVV.

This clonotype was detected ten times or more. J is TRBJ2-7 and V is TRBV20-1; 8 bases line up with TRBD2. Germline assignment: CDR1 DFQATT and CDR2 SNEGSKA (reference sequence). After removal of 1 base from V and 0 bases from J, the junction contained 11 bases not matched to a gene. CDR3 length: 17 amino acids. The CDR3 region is CSARAPITSGYSYEQYF. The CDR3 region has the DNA TGCAGTGCTAGAGCCCCGATTACTAGCGGATACTCCTACGAGCAGTACTTC.

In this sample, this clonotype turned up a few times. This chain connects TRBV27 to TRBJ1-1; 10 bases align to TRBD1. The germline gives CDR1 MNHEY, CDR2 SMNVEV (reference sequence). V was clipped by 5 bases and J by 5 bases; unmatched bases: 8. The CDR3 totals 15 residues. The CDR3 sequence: CASSVRTGGWTEAFF. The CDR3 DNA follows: TGTGCCAGCAGTGTTAGGACAGGGGGATGGACTGAAGCTTTCTTT.

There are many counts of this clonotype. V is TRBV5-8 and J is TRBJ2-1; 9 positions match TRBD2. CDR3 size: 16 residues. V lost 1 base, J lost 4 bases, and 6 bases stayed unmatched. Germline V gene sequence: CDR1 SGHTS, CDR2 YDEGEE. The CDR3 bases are TGTGCCAGCAGCTTGTGGGCGGGAGGGCCTTACAATGAGCAGTTCTTC. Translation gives CASSLWAGGPYNEQFF. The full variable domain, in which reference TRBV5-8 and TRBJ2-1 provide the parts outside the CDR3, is EAGVTQSPTHLIKTRGQQATLRCSPISGHTSVYWYQQALGLGLQFLLWYDEGEERNRGNFPPRFSGRQFPNYSSELNVNALELEDSALYLCASSLWAGGPYNEQFFGPGTRLTVL.